This T cell receptor beta chain originates from a study of control samples from healthy donors and cancer patients. The CDR3 sequence is 15 residues long. Trimming stripped 6 bases from V and 6 bases from J, with 18 bases between. Germline V lookup: CDR1 MNHEY, CDR2 SVGEGT. Measured with immunoSEQ multiplex PCR; TCRdb has only the in-frame clones, and not every one. The sample includes around 170,000 clones, 90% to 95% seen only once; the top ten take 0.68%. The source of this sequence is a woman aged 25 to 39 in good health. Sequenced: blood. This chain joins TRBV6-2 or TRBV6-3 and TRBJ2-1; D assignment may be TRBD1 or TRBD2 (5 bases each). The CDR3 DNA follows: TGTGCCAGCAGCCGGGACCCAGGGAAGGCCAATGAGCAGTTCTTC. It codes for CASSRDPGKANEQFF.